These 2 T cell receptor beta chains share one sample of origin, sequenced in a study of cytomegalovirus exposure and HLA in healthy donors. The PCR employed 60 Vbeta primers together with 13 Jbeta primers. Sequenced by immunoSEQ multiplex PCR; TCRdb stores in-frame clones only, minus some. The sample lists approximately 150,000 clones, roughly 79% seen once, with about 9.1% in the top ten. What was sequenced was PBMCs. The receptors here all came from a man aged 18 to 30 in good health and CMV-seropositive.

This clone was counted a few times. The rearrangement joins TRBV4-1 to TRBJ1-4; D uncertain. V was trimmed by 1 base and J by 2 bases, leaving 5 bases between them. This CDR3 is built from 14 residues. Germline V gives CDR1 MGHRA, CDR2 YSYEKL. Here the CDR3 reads CASSQAETNEKLFF. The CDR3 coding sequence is TGCGCCAGCAGCCAAGCGGAGACTAATGAAAAACTGTTTTTT.

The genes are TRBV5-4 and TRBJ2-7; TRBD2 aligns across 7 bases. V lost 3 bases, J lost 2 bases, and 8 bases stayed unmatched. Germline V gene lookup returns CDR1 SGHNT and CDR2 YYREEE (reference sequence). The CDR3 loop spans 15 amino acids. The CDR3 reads CASSSPGGTPYEQYF. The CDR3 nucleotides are TGTGCCAGCAGCTCCCCCGGGGGGACCCCCTACGAGCAGTACTTC.